This T cell receptor beta chain was captured by sequencing in a study of CD8+ T cells in alopecia areata. Whole-study context: A regimen of oral tofacitinib, 5 to 10 mg twice daily, was given to treated patients.

This sample's treatment: oral pan-JAK inhibitor, 5-10 mg twice daily. This CDR3 region has 10 residues. In germline, CDR1 is DFQATT, CDR2 SNEGSKA (reference sequence). V lost 0 bases to trimming and J lost 8 bases, with 4 bases between them. cDNA prepared by RNA extraction and subsequent reverse transcription served as the template for sequencing. Data came from immunoSEQ multiplex PCR; TCRdb stores just in-frame clones and leaves some out. The data show about 210,000 clones, 66% seen once. This clonotype was obtained from a human donor with alopecia areata. The V and J genes are TRBV20-1 and TRBJ1-2; D is unclear. The source material was CD4+ T cells sorted from blood, sampled around week 44, from a patient treated with tofacitinib. CDR3 protein: CSARDNGYTF. For the CDR3, the DNA is TGCAGTGCTAGAGATAACGGCTACACCTTC.